Sequencing of this TCR beta chain was carried out in a study of cytomegalovirus exposure and HLA in healthy donors. This CDR3 comprises 14 residues. V was pared by 5 bases and J by 2 bases, with 15 bases between. Germline CDR1 reads GTSNPN; CDR2 reads SVGIG (reference sequence). This PCR relied on a set of 60 Vbeta primers and 13 Jbeta primers. Here immunoSEQ multiplex PCR was the method, and the copy in TCRdb shows in-frame clones only, minus some. Among about 200,000 clones listed, about four fifths were seen once. The study, taken as a whole, reports: Immune exposure data for these donors was limited to CMV serostatus. Analysis performed later found 16,000 or so TCR beta sequences associated with HLA alleles at 0.05 false discovery rate. A prior analysis recorded that most TCR beta V segments were productive about 87% or about 30% of the time.

Note on this clone: Its antigen is as yet unknown.

The sample taken for sequencing was PBMCs. This TCR was sampled from a woman between 18 and 30 years old in good health and CMV-seronegative. The J gene is TRBJ1-2, the V gene TRBV30; weak D call: TRBD1 (6 bases). In nucleotides, the CDR3 is TGTGCCTGGGACGAAAGGGGGGGGAACTATGGCTACACCTTC. Translating it yields CAWDERGGNYGYTF.